This T cell receptor beta chain was found in a study of T cell responses to AZD1222 COVID-19 vaccine. Repertoires were generated with immunoSEQ multiplex PCR, while TCRdb's copy carries only in-frame clones and drops some. The sample includes about 180,000 clones, 85% to 90% of them seen just once. A note on this clone: Antigen specificity is unknown.

Trimming stripped 2 bases from V and 5 bases from J, with 13 bases between. The CDR3 totals 15 residues. CDR1 SGHRS and CDR2 YFSETQ come from the germline V gene. Findings of the study overall: Elevations in Spike-specific TCR breadth and depth followed administration of two AZD1222 doses.

The chain links TRBV5-1 to TRBJ1-4; D is perhaps TRBD1 (6 bases). The sample consisted of peripheral blood, taken 28 days after the second AZD1222 dose. The receptor was isolated from an adult who received the AZD1222 COVID-19 vaccine. The CDR3 DNA sequence: TGCGCCAGCAGCTTAGTATCAGGGGAAAATGAAAAACTGTTTTTT. Translated: CASSLVSGENEKLFF.